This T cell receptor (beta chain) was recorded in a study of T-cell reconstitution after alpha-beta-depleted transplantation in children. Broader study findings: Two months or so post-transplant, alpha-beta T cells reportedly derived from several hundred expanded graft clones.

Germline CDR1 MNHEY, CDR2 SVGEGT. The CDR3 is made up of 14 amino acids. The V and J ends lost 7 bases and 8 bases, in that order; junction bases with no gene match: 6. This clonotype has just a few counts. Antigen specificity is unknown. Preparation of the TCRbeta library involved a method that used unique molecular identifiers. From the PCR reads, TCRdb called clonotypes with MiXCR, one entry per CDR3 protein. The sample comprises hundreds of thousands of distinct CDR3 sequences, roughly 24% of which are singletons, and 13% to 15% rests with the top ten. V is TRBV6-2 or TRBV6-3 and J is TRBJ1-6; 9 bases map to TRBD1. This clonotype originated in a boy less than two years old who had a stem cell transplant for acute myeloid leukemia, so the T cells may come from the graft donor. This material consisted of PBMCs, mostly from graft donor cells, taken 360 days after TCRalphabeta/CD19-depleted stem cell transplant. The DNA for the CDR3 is TGTGCCAGCACCTTCCGGGACAGGGATTCACCCCTCCACTTT. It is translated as CASTFRDRDSPLHF.